This TCR beta chain is from a study of blood T cell repertoires in COVID-19. Overall study: There were acute and convalescent COVID-19 samples, and they came from the United States, Italy and Spain. The analysed material was cDNA or gDNA that came from T cells, B-cell-depleted T cells, or PBMCs.

This CDR3 comprises 16 residues. J lost 2 bases, V lost 5 bases, and 5 bases had no gene match. Germline values: CDR1 MDHEN, CDR2 SYDVKM. Sequencing used immunoSEQ multiplex PCR; TCRdb keeps in-frame clones, though not all of them. Of about 400,000 clones listed, roughly 90% were seen once; the top ten hold approximately 2.1%. Living in 24 US areas, the participants were between 18 and 89 years of age. The study assigned cohorts using participant-reported clinical history. The chain uses TRBV28 and TRBJ2-7; 14 bases fit TRBD2. The sequence derives from a woman between 35 and 50 years old with acute COVID-19. The sequenced sample consisted of PBMCs or T cells enriched from blood (not recorded which). The DNA for the CDR3 is TGTGCCAGCAGTCCCTGGACTAGCGGGGGGACCTACGAGCAGTACTTC. Residues: CASSPWTSGGTYEQYF.